One and the same sample provided the 28 T cell receptor beta chains below, sequenced in a study of STAT5B mutations in CD4+ large granular lymphocyte leukemia. Measured with immunoSEQ multiplex PCR; TCRdb has only the in-frame clones, and not every one. The data contain approximately 28,000 clones, around nine tenths of them singletons. Sequencing was done on a sample of CD4+ T cells from blood buffy coats. The receptors come from a human donor in good health.

This clone was picked up a small number of times. J is TRBJ1-1 and V is TRBV20-1; TRBD1 is a possible D gene (5 bases). Trimming removed 6 bases from V and 11 bases from J, with 16 bases in between. This CDR3 comprises 11 residues. Germline loops: CDR1 DFQATT, CDR2 SNEGSKA (reference sequence). The CDR3 DNA reads TGCAGTGCCGCAAGTCGGGGGGTGGCTTTCTTT. The encoded protein is CSAASRGVAFF.

This chain joins TRBV19 and TRBJ2-7; TRBD2 agrees at 10 bases. J was trimmed by 0 bases and V by 5 bases; bases with no gene match: 7. In germline, CDR1 is LNHDA, CDR2 SQIVND (reference sequence). This CDR3 is 16 amino acids long. The CDR3 is CASSRLAGVNSYEQYF. CDR3 DNA: TGTGCCAGTAGTCGTCTAGCGGGAGTAAACTCCTACGAGCAGTACTTC.

The V and J genes are TRBV29-1 and TRBJ2-3; 15 bases map to TRBD2. There are 16 residues in the CDR3. Germline CDR1 is SQVTM and CDR2 is ANQGSEA. V lost 1 base, J lost 5 bases, and 4 bases stayed unmatched. The CDR3 coding sequence is TGCAGCGTTGAAGGGGGACTAGCGGGAGGAGGAGATACGCAGTATTTT. It specifies CSVEGGLAGGGDTQYF.

The chain combines TRBV27 with TRBJ2-1, with D tentatively TRBD2 (6 bases). This CDR3 spans 16 amino acids. Trimming left V 3 bases short and J 3 bases short, with 15 bases between. CDR1 MNHEY and CDR2 SMNVEV come from the germline V gene (reference sequence). Here the CDR3 reads CASSFFPGVGYNEQFF. CDR3 DNA: TGTGCCAGCAGTTTTTTCCCGGGAGTTGGCTACAATGAGCAGTTCTTC.

This chain joins TRBV7-6 and TRBJ2-6; possibly TRBD1 for D (6 bases). This CDR3 region has 15 residues. Germline CDR1 and CDR2: SGHVS and FNYEAQ. V was pared by 5 bases and J by 2 bases, with 10 bases between. The CDR3 DNA reads TGTGCCAGCAGCCCAAACAGGGCTGGGGCCAACGTCCTGACTTTC. Amino acid sequence: CASSPNRAGANVLTF.

This clone was seen once. V gene TRBV14 combines with J gene TRBJ2-2; maybe TRBD2 (6 bases). The germline V gene encodes CDR1 SGHDN and CDR2 FVKESK. This CDR3 region has 15 residues. Trimming cost V 4 bases and J 3 bases, with 12 bases left between them. CDR3 DNA: TGTGCCAGCAGCCCTCGGAGGGCCGACACCGGGGAGCTGTTTTTT. It codes for CASSPRRADTGELFF.

This clone was counted between two and nine times. The V call is TRBV7-9, the J call TRBJ1-3; D is uncertain. This CDR3 spans 12 amino acids. Germline values: CDR1 SEHNR, CDR2 FQNEAQ (reference sequence). Trimming pared 9 bases from V and 6 bases from J, leaving 12 bases between. CDR3 DNA sequence: TGTGCCAGTACCTTTGGGGTAAACACCATATATTTT. Protein sequence: CASTFGVNTIYF.

The chain is built from TRBV7-3 and TRBJ2-5; the match to TRBD2 covers 15 bases. CDR1 is SGHTA, CDR2 FQGTGA, per germline. This CDR3 comprises 17 residues. The J segment lost 5 bases and the V segment lost 5 bases, leaving 9 bases of the junction unmatched. CDR3 loop: CASSLLPGTSGRETQYF. Written as DNA, the CDR3 is TGTGCCAGCAGCCTATTGCCCGGGACTAGCGGGAGGGAGACCCAGTACTTC.

The chain is built from TRBV18 and TRBJ2-1; 8 positions match TRBD1. Germline trimming cut 4 bases from V and 3 bases from J; bases unmatched to any gene: 8. Germline CDR1 is KGHSH and CDR2 is LQKENI. CDR3 length: 16 amino acids. CDR3 sequence reads: CASSRNRGTFYNEQFF. Written as DNA, the CDR3 is TGTGCCAGCTCACGCAACAGGGGGACCTTCTACAATGAGCAGTTCTTC.

The V call is TRBV2, the J call TRBJ1-2, with 7 bases identical to TRBD1. The CDR3 runs 15 residues. Germline trimming cut 3 bases from V and 4 bases from J; bases unmatched to any gene: 8. The germline V gene has CDR1 SNHLY and CDR2 FYNNEI. DNA for the CDR3: TGTGCCAGCAGTGACCCTAGGCAGGGGGTCTATGGCTACACCTTC. Amino acid sequence: CASSDPRQGVYGYTF.

The chain joins TRBV28 to TRBJ1-2; the match to TRBD1 covers 8 bases. The CDR3 has 14 residues. Germline V gives CDR1 MDHEN, CDR2 SYDVKM. The ends lost 6 bases at V and 5 bases at J; junction bases unmatched: 8. Here the CDR3 DNA reads TGTGCCAGCAGGCTACAGGGGGAGTTGTATGGCTACACCTTC. It yields the protein CASRLQGELYGYTF.

The chain has TRBV19 and TRBJ2-3; TRBD1 might be the D (6 bases). CDR1 and CDR2 (germline): LNHDA, SQIVND (reference sequence). The CDR3 contains 15 residues. Trimming cost V 6 bases and J 5 bases, with 18 bases left between them. CDR3 nucleotides: TGTGCCAGTAGCAACTTGGCAGGGGTGAGAGATACGCAGTATTTT. Translated: CASSNLAGVRDTQYF.

This clone was detected only a few times. V gene TRBV5-1 combines with J gene TRBJ2-7, with TRBD1 matching over 12 bases. Germline CDR1 and CDR2: SGHRS and YFSETQ. The CDR3 loop spans 15 amino acids. Trimming at V came to 0 bases and at J to 4 bases, leaving 2 bases not matched to a gene. The CDR3 reads CASSLVGQGAYEQYF. CDR3 DNA: TGCGCCAGCAGCTTGGTGGGACAGGGGGCGTACGAGCAGTACTTC. The whole variable domain, filled in from reference TRBV5-1 and TRBJ2-7, reads KAGVTQTPRYLIKTRGQQVTLSCSPISGHRSVSWYQQTPGQGLQFLFEYFSETQRNKGNFPGRFSGRQFSNSRSEMNVSTLELGDSALYLCASSLVGQGAYEQYFGPGTRLTVT.

The chain joins TRBV7-6 to TRBJ2-1; 9 bases line up with TRBD2. CDR1 is SGHVS and CDR2 is FNYEAQ in the germline V gene. This CDR3 has 15 residues. Losses at the gene ends were 5 bases for V and 2 bases for J; bases not matched to a gene: 4. The CDR3 nucleotides read TGTGCCAGCAGCCCGACTAGCGGAGCCTACAATGAGCAGTTCTTC. Its protein is CASSPTSGAYNEQFF.

The chain employs TRBV27 and TRBJ2-1, with D possibly being TRBD2 (6 bases). V gave up 7 bases and J gave up 6 bases, with 19 bases separating them. This CDR3 region has 15 residues. CDR1 and CDR2 (germline): MNHEY, SMNVEV (reference sequence). CDR3 sequence (DNA): TGTGCCAGCACCGGCGGGACTTGGCGTAGCAATGAGCAGTTCTTC. Protein sequence: CASTGGTWRSNEQFF.

The gene calls are TRBV12-2 and TRBJ2-2; the table's D call of TRBD1 was not tested on the DNA. TRBV12-2 is deemed a pseudogene. The CDR3 contains 17 residues. In DNA, the CDR3 is TGTGCAAGTCGCTTCACGGACAGGGGCCCGAACACCGGGGAGCTGTTTTTT. Protein sequence: CASRFTDRGPNTGELFF.

J is TRBJ2-2 and V is TRBV7-2; the match to TRBD2 covers 7 bases. The CDR3 covers 16 residues. Germline values: CDR1 SGHTA, CDR2 FQGNSA. The V gene end was trimmed by 1 base and the J gene end by 4 bases; junction bases not matched to a gene: 6. In nucleotides, the CDR3 is TGTGCCAGCAGCTTAGGGCTAGCGGAAGCCACCGGGGAGCTGTTTTTT. Translated: CASSLGLAEATGELFF.

The J gene is TRBJ1-5, the V gene TRBV21-1; the table's D gene call, TRBD1, was not cross checked with the DNA. TRBV21-1 is assigned pseudogene status. The CDR3 spans 16 residues. The CDR3 DNA reads TGTGCCAGCAGCAAATCGAGGACAGGATCCAATCAGCCCCAGCATTTT. Translating gives CASSKSRTGSNQPQHF.

The chain joins TRBV6-5 to TRBJ2-5; TRBD2 matches 11 bases. The CDR3 is 15 amino acids. V dropped 3 bases and J dropped 5; count of bases not matched to a gene: 5. Germline V gene sequence: CDR1 MNHEY, CDR2 SVGAGI. Here the CDR3 DNA reads TGTGCCAGCAGTTATATAGCTAGCGGGAGGGAGACCCAGTACTTC. It encodes CASSYIASGRETQYF.

The CDR3 spells CASSHPGTDPSGSSTDTQYF. CDR3 DNA sequence: TGCGCCAGCAGCCATCCCGGGACTGACCCTAGCGGGAGCAGCACAGATACGCAGTATTTT. The chain links TRBV5-1 to TRBJ2-3; 10 nucleotides line up with TRBD2. The CDR3 has 20 residues. The J segment lost 0 bases and the V segment lost 4 bases, leaving 17 bases of the junction unmatched. Germline V gene data show CDR1 as SGHRS and CDR2 as YFSETQ.

The chain carries TRBV12-5 and TRBJ2-2; 8 bases agree with TRBD2. This CDR3 comprises 15 residues. V was pared by 7 bases and J by 6 bases, with 10 bases of the junction left unmatched. Germline values: CDR1 LGHNT, CDR2 FRNRAP. This chain's CDR3 is CASAPAREGAGELFF. The CDR3, as DNA: TGTGCTAGTGCCCCAGCCCGGGAGGGCGCCGGGGAGCTGTTTTTT.

The V call is TRBV10-2, the J call TRBJ2-1; weak D call: TRBD2 (6 bases). Germline-derived CDR1 and CDR2 are WSHSY and SAAADI. There are 13 residues in the CDR3. V lost 2 bases to trimming and J lost 9 bases, with 11 bases between them. The CDR3 loop reads CASSEPTSIEQFF. Here the CDR3 DNA reads TGCGCCAGCAGTGAGCCGACTAGTATTGAGCAGTTCTTC.

This clone was observed once. The chain joins TRBV7-2 to TRBJ1-1; TRBD1 agrees at 7 bases. CDR3 length: 15 amino acids. J was trimmed by 2 bases and V by 2 bases; bases with no gene match: 5. The germline V gene encodes CDR1 SGHTA and CDR2 FQGNSA. The CDR3, as DNA: TGTGCCAGCAGCTTAATAGGGACAGCAAACACTGAAGCTTTCTTT. Translating gives CASSLIGTANTEAFF.

The chain is built from TRBV7-3 and TRBJ2-7; 10 bases line up with TRBD1. The trim removed 1 base at V and 4 bases at J, leaving 4 bases unmatched. This CDR3 region has 15 residues. From germline, CDR1 is SGHTA and CDR2 FQGTGA. The CDR3 is CASSLMGQGSYEQYF. For the CDR3, the DNA is TGTGCCAGCAGCTTAATGGGACAGGGGTCTTACGAGCAGTACTTC. Together with reference TRBV7-3 and TRBJ2-7, the CDR3 gives the full variable domain: GAGVSQTPSNKVTEKGKYVELRCDPISGHTALYWYRQSLGQGPEFLIYFQGTGAADDSGLPNDRFFAVRPEGSVSTLKIQRTERGDSAVYLCASSLMGQGSYEQYFGPGTRLTVT.

The chain has TRBV7-2 and TRBJ2-4; D might be TRBD1 (6 bases). This CDR3 has 14 residues. The V end was cut by 6 bases, the J end by 6 bases, with 15 bases between. Germline V gene sequence: CDR1 SGHTA, CDR2 FQGNSA. The CDR3 DNA reads TGTGCCAGCAGGGCCCGGACAGAAGTAAACATTCAGTACTTC. This translates into CASRARTEVNIQYF.

The CDR3 region has the DNA TGTGCCAGTAGTCTGGGACAGGGCTTCTACGAGCAGTACTTC. Amino acids: CASSLGQGFYEQYF. The chain employs TRBV19 and TRBJ2-7; 9 bases agree with TRBD1. There are 14 residues in the CDR3. V trimming: 5 bases; J trimming: 3 bases; junction bases outside the gene matches: 5. Germline V gene data show CDR1 as LNHDA and CDR2 as SQIVND (reference sequence).

V is TRBV19 and J is TRBJ2-1; no clear D. V gave up 5 bases and J gave up 10 bases, with 15 bases separating them. The CDR3 extends over 13 amino acids. The germline V gene has CDR1 LNHDA and CDR2 SQIVND (reference sequence). CDR3: CASSLIRVGEQFF. CDR3 sequence (DNA): TGTGCCAGTAGTCTTATTAGGGTTGGGGAGCAGTTCTTC. Combining the CDR3 with reference TRBV19 and TRBJ2-1 gives the whole variable domain DGGITQSPKYLFRKEGQNVTLSCEQNLNHDAMYWYRQDPGQGLRLIYYSQIVNDFQKGDIAEGYSVSREKKESFPLTVTSAQKNPTAFYLCASSLIRVGEQFFGPGTRLTVL.

This clone was seen a single time. The V gene is TRBV5-1, the J gene TRBJ2-3; D unclear. Germline V lookup: CDR1 SGHRS, CDR2 YFSETQ. The CDR3 has 13 amino acids. V was shortened by 1 base and J by 10 bases, with 13 bases between the two germline ends. The CDR3 coding sequence is TGCGCCAGCAGCTTGACTGATACAAGATCGCAGTATTTT. Encoded protein: CASSLTDTRSQYF.